The rows below give T cell receptor beta chains drawn from one sample of a study of blood T cell repertoires in COVID-19. Profiling relied on immunoSEQ multiplex PCR, and the TCRdb table lists in-frame clones only, not all of them. The table includes some 330,000 clones, about 89% detected once. Source material: PBMCs or T cells enriched from blood (not recorded which). All receptors derive from a man between 35 and 55 years old in a cohort exposed to, infected with or recovered from COVID-19 (not recorded which). Each CDR3 is given with its conserved first and last residue. Each record gives: D gene, clone size, V gene, J gene, CDR3 DNA, CDR3 protein. D genes are given only for firm matches. Clone size, where shown, is once, few, many, or a class for clones that have expanded.

>NA|NA|TRBV7-9|TRBJ1-1
TGTGCCAGCACCGACTCCGCAATGAACACTGAAGCTTTCTTT
CASTDSAMNTEAFF
>NA|NA|TRBV11-2|TRBJ1-5
TGTGCCAGCAGCTTAGAGCACAGCCCAAATCAGCCCCAGCATTTT
CASSLEHSPNQPQHF
>NA|once|TRBV3-1/TRBV3-2|TRBJ1-1
TGTGCCAGCAGCCAAGGAGTTGAAGCTTTCTTT
CASSQGVEAFF
>TRBD1|NA|TRBV6-5|TRBJ1-3
TGTGCCAGCAGAAGGGACAGGGTCGCAAACACCATATATTTT
CASRRDRVANTIYF
>NA|NA|TRBV6-5|TRBJ2-3
TGTGCCAGCAGTTACTCGTTGAGACTCAGCGGTACGCAGTATTTT
CASSYSLRLSGTQYF
>NA|NA|TRBV6-4|TRBJ2-1
TGTGCCAGCAGTGACTCGAAAGCGCAAATTGGGGAGCAGTTCTTC
CASSDSKAQIGEQFF
>TRBD2|once|TRBV27|TRBJ2-7
TGTGCCAGTGCTGCTAGCGGGTCCTACGAGCAGTACTTC
CASAASGSYEQYF
>TRBD2|once|TRBV5-4|TRBJ2-7
TGTGCCAGCAGCTTGGGTCTAGCGGGATATTACGAGCAGTACTTC
CASSLGLAGYYEQYF
>TRBD2|NA|TRBV12-5|TRBJ2-1
TGTGCTAGTGGTTTGGGATCAACTAGCGGGCCGAACAATGAGCAGTTCTTC
CASGLGSTSGPNNEQFF
>NA|NA|TRBV14|TRBJ1-1
TGTGCCAGCAGCCAAAGACAGGCAATGAACACTGAAGCTTTCTTT
CASSQRQAMNTEAFF
>TRBD1|once|TRBV19|TRBJ1-2
TGTGCCAGTAGTCTACAGGGGGCCTATGGCTACACCTTC
CASSLQGAYGYTF
>TRBD2|NA|TRBV27|TRBJ2-2
TGTGCCAGCAGTCCGGCAGGTGGAGGGAGGGGAGAGGAGCTGTTTTTT
CASSPAGGGRGEELFF
>NA|NA|TRBV7-9|TRBJ1-1
TGTGCCAGCAGCTTAGCTCAGGGAGGGAACACTGAAGCTTTCTTT
CASSLAQGGNTEAFF
>NA|NA|TRBV24-1|TRBJ2-5
TGTGCCACCAGCTCGAGGGGGGGGGAGACCCAGTACTTC
CATSSRGGETQYF
>NA|NA|TRBV30|TRBJ1-2
TGTGCCTGGAGTGTGACAGTGGTGGGCTACACCTTC
CAWSVTVVGYTF
>TRBD1|NA|TRBV18|TRBJ2-7
TGTGCCAGCTCACCGCGACAGGGAAGCTCCTACGAGCAGTACTTC
CASSPRQGSSYEQYF
>TRBD1|NA|TRBV5-1|TRBJ1-4
TGCGCCAGCAGCTTGACAGGGGGATTTGTTGAAAAACTGTTTTTT
CASSLTGGFVEKLFF
>TRBD1|NA|TRBV2|TRBJ1-2
TGTGCCAGCAGGAACCGGGACAGGGAGGGCTACACCTTC
CASRNRDREGYTF
>NA|NA|TRBV4-1|TRBJ1-3
TGCGCCAGCAGCCCCGGGTGGCGGAACTCTGGAAACACCATATATTTT
CASSPGWRNSGNTIYF
>TRBD2|NA|TRBV3-1/TRBV3-2|TRBJ2-3
TGTGCCAGCAGCACTGCTAGCGGGAACGCAGATACGCAGTATTTT
CASSTASGNADTQYF
>TRBD2|NA|TRBV5-6|TRBJ2-1
TGTGCCAGCAGCTTGGTGACTAGCGGTGAGCAGTTCTTC
CASSLVTSGEQFF
>TRBD2|once|TRBV5-1|TRBJ2-1
TGCGCCAGCAGCTTGACTTCTAGCGGGGTGGAGCAGTTCTTC
CASSLTSSGVEQFF
>TRBD1|NA|TRBV18|TRBJ1-1
TGTGCCAGCTCACCACCGGGCAGGACAGGGGTTTCTGAAGCTTTCTTT
CASSPPGRTGVSEAFF
>TRBD1|once|TRBV18|TRBJ1-6
TGTGCCAGCTCACTGGGGACAGGGGTGGATTCACCCCTCCACTTT
CASSLGTGVDSPLHF
>TRBD1|NA|TRBV10-3|TRBJ2-3
TGTGCCATCAGTGAGGGACAGGGTCCTAGGTTTATGCAGTATTTT
CAISEGQGPRFMQYF
>NA|once|TRBV5-1|TRBJ2-6
TGCGCCAGCGCCCGGTCTGGGGCCAACGTCCTGACTTTC
CASARSGANVLTF
>TRBD1|NA|TRBV28|TRBJ1-2
TGTGCCAGCAGAAGGACAGGGGGACATGGCTACACCTTC
CASRRTGGHGYTF